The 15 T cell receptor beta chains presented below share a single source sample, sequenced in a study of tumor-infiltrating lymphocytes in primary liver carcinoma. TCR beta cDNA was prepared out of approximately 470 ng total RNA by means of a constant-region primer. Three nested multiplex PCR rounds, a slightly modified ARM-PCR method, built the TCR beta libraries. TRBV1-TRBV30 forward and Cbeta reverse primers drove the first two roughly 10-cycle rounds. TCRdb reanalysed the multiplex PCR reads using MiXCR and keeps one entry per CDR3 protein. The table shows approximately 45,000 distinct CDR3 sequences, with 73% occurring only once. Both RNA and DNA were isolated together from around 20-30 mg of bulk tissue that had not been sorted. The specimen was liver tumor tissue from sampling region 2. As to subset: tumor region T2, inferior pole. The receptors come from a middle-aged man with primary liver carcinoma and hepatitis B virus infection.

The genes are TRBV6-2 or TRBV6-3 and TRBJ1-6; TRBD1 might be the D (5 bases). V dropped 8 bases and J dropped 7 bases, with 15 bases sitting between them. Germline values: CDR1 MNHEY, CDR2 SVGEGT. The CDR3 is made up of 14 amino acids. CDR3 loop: CASGRVTENSPLHF. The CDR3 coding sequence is TGTGCCAGCGGCCGCGTGACAGAAAATTCACCCCTCCACTTT.

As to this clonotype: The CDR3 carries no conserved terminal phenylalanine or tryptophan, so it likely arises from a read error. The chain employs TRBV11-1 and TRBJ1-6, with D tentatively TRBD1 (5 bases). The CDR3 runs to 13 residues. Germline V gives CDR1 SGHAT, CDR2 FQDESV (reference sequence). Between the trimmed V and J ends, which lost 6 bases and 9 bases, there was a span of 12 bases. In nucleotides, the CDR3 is TGTGCCAGCAGTTGGACACTGGTTTCACCCCTCCACTAT. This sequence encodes CASSWTLVSPLHY.

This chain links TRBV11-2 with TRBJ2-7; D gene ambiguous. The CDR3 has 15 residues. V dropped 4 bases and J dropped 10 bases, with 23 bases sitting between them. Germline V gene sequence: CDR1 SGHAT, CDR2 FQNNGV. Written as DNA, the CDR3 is TGTGCCAGCAGCTCATCGGTAGGGTTTTCCTATGAACAGTACTTC. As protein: CASSSSVGFSYEQYF.

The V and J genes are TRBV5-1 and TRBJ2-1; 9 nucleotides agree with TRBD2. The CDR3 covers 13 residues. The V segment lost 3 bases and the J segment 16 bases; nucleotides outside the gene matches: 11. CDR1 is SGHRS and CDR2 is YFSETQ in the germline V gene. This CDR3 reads CASSSTGLAGQFF. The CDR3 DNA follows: TGCGCCAGCAGCTCGACGGGACTAGCTGGGCAATTCTTC.

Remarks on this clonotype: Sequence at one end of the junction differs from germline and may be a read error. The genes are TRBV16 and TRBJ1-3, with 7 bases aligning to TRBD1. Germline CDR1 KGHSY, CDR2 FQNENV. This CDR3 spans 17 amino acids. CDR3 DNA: TGTGCCAGCTCCAAACAGGGGCTTGGTGGCTCTGAAAACACCATATATTTT. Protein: CASSKQGLGGSENTIYF.

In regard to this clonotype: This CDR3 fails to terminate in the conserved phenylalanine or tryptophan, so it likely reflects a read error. DNA for the CDR3: TGTGCCAGCAGTCCAATTGGACAGGGCATGAACACTGAAGCTTTCTCT. This gives the protein CASSPIGQGMNTEAFS. The chain has TRBV28 and TRBJ1-1, with TRBD1 matching 8 bases. CDR1 is MDHEN, CDR2 SYDVKM, per germline. After removal of 5 bases from V and 0 bases from J, the junction contained 8 bases not matched to a gene. The CDR3 is 16 amino acids.

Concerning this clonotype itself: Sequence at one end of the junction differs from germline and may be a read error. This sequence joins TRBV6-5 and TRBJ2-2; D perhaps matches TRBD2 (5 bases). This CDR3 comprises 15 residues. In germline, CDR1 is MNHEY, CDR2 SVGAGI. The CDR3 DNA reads TGTGCCAGCAGTTACTCTGGGGTGAACACCGGGGATCTGTTTTTC. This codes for CASSYSGVNTGDLFF.

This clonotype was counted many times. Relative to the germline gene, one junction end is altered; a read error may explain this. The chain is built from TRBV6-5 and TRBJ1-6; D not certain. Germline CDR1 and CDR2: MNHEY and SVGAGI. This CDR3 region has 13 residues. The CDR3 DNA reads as TGTGCCAGCAGCCCTAAGCCGAATTCACCCTTCCACTTT. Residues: CASSPKPNSPFHF.

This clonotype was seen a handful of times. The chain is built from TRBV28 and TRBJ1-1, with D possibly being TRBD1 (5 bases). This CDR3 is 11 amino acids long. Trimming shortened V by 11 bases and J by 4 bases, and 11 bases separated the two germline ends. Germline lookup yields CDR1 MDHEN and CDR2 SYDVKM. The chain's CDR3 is CASKGLTEAFF. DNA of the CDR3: TGTGCCTCAAAGGGACTCACTGAAGCTTTCTTT.

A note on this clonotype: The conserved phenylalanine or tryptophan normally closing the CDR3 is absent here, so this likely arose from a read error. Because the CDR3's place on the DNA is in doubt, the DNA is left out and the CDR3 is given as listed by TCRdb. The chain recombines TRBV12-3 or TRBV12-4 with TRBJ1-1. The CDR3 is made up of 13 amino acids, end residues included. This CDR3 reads CASSFGMNTEAFS.

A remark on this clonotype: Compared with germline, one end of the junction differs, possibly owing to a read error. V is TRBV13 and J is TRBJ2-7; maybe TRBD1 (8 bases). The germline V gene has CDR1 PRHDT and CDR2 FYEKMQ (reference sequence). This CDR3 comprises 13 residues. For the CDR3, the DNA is TGTGCCAGGAGCTTACAGGGGGGGAACGAGCAGTACTTC. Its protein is CARSLQGGNEQYF.

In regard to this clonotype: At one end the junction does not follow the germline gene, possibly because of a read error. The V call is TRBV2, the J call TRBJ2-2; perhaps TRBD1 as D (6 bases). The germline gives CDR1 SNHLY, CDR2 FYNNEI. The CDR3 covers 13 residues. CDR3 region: CVSRGPNAGELFF. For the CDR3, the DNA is TGTGTCAGCAGGGGTCCCAATGCCGGGGAGCTGTTTTTT.

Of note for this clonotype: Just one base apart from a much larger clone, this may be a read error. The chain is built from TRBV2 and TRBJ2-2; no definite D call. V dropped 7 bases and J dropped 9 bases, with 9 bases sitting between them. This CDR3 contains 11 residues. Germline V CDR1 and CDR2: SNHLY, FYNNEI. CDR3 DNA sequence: TGTGCCAGCAAGATCAACAGGGAGCTGTTTTTT. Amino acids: CASKINRELFF.

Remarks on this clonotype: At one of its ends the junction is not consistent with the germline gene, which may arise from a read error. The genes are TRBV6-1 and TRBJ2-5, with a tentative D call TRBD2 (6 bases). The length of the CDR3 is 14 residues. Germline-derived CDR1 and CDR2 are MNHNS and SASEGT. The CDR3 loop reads CAGGRASSGETLYF. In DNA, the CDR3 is TGTGCCGGCGGAAGGGCCTCCTCGGGGGAGACCCTGTACTTC.

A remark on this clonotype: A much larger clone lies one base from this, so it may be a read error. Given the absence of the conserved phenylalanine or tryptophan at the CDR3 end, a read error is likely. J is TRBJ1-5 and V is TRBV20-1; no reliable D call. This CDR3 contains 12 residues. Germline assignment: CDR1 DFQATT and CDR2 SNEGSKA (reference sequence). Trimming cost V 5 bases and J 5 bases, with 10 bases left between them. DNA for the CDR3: TGCAGTGCTGGCGAGTCAGATCAGCCCCAGCATTTA. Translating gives CSAGESDQPQHL.